The 28 T cell receptor beta chains below come from one sample, sequenced in a study of blood T cell repertoires in COVID-19. The repertoire was sequenced with immunoSEQ multiplex PCR; TCRdb's copy has only in-frame clones and lacks some. The sample yields more than 250,000 clones, roughly 80% seen once. Input material: PBMCs or T cells enriched from blood (not recorded which). Every receptor here comes from a man aged 35 to 55 who had been exposed to COVID-19.

The V gene is TRBV10-1, the J gene TRBJ2-3, with D possibly TRBD1 on 6 matching bases. Germline V gene sequence: CDR1 WNHNN, CDR2 SYGVQD (reference sequence). The CDR3 totals 14 residues. Trimming removed 7 bases at V and 0 bases at J, with 11 bases between. The CDR3 DNA reads TGCGCCAGCATCCGGACAGACAGCACAGATACGCAGTATTTT. This encodes CASIRTDSTDTQYF.

J is TRBJ1-6 and V is TRBV30; the D is unclear. V was pared by 2 bases and J by 4 bases, with 3 bases between. In germline, CDR1 is GTSNPN, CDR2 SVGIG (reference sequence). The CDR3 consists of 12 residues. CDR3 DNA sequence: TGTGCCTGGAGTACTTATAATTCACCCCTCCACTTT. Amino acids: CAWSTYNSPLHF.

This clone has only one observation. The genes are TRBV21-1 and TRBJ1-1; the table gives TRBD1 as D, unverified against the DNA. TRBV21-1 is classified as a pseudogene. The CDR3 runs to 17 residues. CDR3 region: CASTSEGDRVDNTEAFF. The CDR3 bases are TGTGCCAGCACCTCGGAAGGGGACAGGGTCGATAACACTGAAGCTTTCTTT.

The chain has TRBV18 and TRBJ1-5; D is unclear. Germline CDR1 is KGHSH and CDR2 is LQKENI. The CDR3 runs to 16 residues. The V end was cut by 2 bases, the J end by 4 bases, with 15 bases between. The DNA of the CDR3 is TGTGCCAGCTCACCATTCGAACGGGGAGGGAATCAGCCCCAGCATTTT. Its protein is CASSPFERGGNQPQHF.

This rearrangement joins TRBV30 to TRBJ2-3; weak D call: TRBD2 (5 bases). Germline lookup yields CDR1 GTSNPN and CDR2 SVGIG (reference sequence). The CDR3 sequence is 16 residues long. V gave up 0 bases and J gave up 6 bases, with 19 bases separating them. CDR3 coding DNA: TGTGCCTGGAGTGTAATTCGGCTAGCAAAGTCGGATACGCAGTATTTT. Encoded protein: CAWSVIRLAKSDTQYF.

The V gene is TRBV15, the J gene TRBJ2-7; the match to TRBD1 covers 9 bases. Germline CDR1 and CDR2: LNHNV and YYDKDF (reference sequence). V gave up 0 bases and J gave up 4 bases; unmatched junction bases: 10. The CDR3 is 17 amino acids. Here the CDR3 reads CATSRESTGGILYEQYF. The CDR3 DNA is TGTGCCACCAGCAGAGAGTCGACAGGGGGGATTCTTTACGAGCAGTACTTC.

The rearrangement joins TRBV7-8 to TRBJ2-3; 11 bases line up with TRBD2. The CDR3 covers 16 residues. Germline V lookup: CDR1 SGHVS, CDR2 FQNEAQ. V lost 1 base to trimming and J lost 5 bases; unmatched junction nucleotides: 5. This chain's CDR3 is CASSLELAGALDTQYF. In DNA, the CDR3 is TGTGCCAGCAGCTTAGAACTAGCGGGAGCTTTAGATACGCAGTATTTT. Variable domain in full (rest from reference TRBV7-8 and TRBJ2-3): GAGVSQSPRYKVAKRGQDVALRCDPISGHVSLFWYQQALGQGPEFLTYFQNEAQLDKSGLPSDRFFAERPEGSVSTLKIQRTQQEDSAVYLCASSLELAGALDTQYFGPGTRLTVL.

The chain recombines TRBV4-2 with TRBJ2-1; 10 bases line up with TRBD2. V lost 4 bases and J lost 7; bases outside the gene matches: 22. This CDR3 spans 20 amino acids. Germline V gene lookup returns CDR1 LGHNA and CDR2 YNFKEQ. CDR3 sequence (DNA): TGTGCCAGCAGCCGCGACCCGAACCGAGAGGCTAGCGGGAGTCGGAATGAGCAGTTCTTC. This codes for CASSRDPNREASGSRNEQFF.

This clone was seen a single time. This chain links TRBV24-1 with TRBJ1-5; no clear D gene. This CDR3 has 13 residues. Germline V gene sequence: CDR1 KGHDR, CDR2 SFDVKD. Trimming cost V 9 bases and J 5 bases, with 13 bases left between them. The chain's CDR3 is CATYESPHQPQHF. CDR3 sequence (DNA): TGTGCCACCTACGAAAGCCCCCATCAGCCCCAGCATTTT.

The chain joins TRBV19 to TRBJ2-2; D is ambiguous. CDR1 and CDR2 from the germline V gene are LNHDA and SQIVND (reference sequence). Trimming left V 4 bases short and J 0 bases short, with 6 bases between. CDR3 length: 14 residues. The CDR3 region is CASSSLANTGELFF. CDR3 in DNA: TGTGCCAGTAGTAGTCTTGCGAACACCGGGGAGCTGTTTTTT.

The genes are TRBV10-3 and TRBJ2-2, with a possible D match to TRBD2 (5 bases). The CDR3 spans 20 residues. Trimming took 0 bases from V and 1 from J, leaving 21 bases between them. Germline V gene sequence: CDR1 ENHRY, CDR2 SYGVKD. CDR3 sequence: CAISESRGLREKRNTGELFF. CDR3 sequence (DNA): TGTGCCATCAGTGAGTCCCGGGGTTTAAGGGAAAAGCGGAACACCGGGGAGCTGTTTTTT.

The chain couples TRBV7-3 to TRBJ1-1, with D uncertain. The CDR3 runs to 14 residues. Germline CDR1 and CDR2: SGHTA and FQGTGA. Trimming took 3 bases from V and 2 from J, leaving 10 bases between them. CDR3 bases: TGTGCCAGCAGCTTCGGTCCGTTAAACACTGAAGCTTTCTTT. Encoded protein: CASSFGPLNTEAFF.

The chain links TRBV7-3 to TRBJ2-2; TRBD1 is a possible D gene (5 bases). Per germline, CDR1 SGHTA and CDR2 FQGTGA. The length of the CDR3 is 16 residues. V lost 2 bases to trimming and J lost 5 bases, with 15 bases between them. The CDR3 nucleotides are TGTGCCAGCAGCTTACGTGCAGGGTGGTTGACCGGGGAGCTGTTTTTT. Protein: CASSLRAGWLTGELFF.

The chain links TRBV29-1 to TRBJ2-1; 8 bases align to TRBD2. CDR3 size: 12 residues. V lost 3 bases and J lost 8; bases outside the gene matches: 3. Germline CDR1 is SQVTM and CDR2 is ANQGSEA. The chain's CDR3 is CSVDRGGDEQFF. As DNA, the CDR3 is TGCAGCGTTGATCGGGGGGGTGATGAGCAGTTCTTC.

This clone has only a few counts. The CDR3 sequence: CASSGGLTDTQYF. The CDR3 nucleotides are TGTGCCAGCAGCGGCGGTCTGACAGATACGCAGTATTTT. The rearrangement links TRBV5-4 to TRBJ2-3, with D unresolved. CDR1 is SGHNT, CDR2 YYREEE, per germline (reference sequence). CDR3 length: 13 residues. Between the trimmed V and J ends, which lost 4 bases and 3 bases, there was a span of 9 bases.

V usage is TRBV19 and J usage is TRBJ2-7; a possible D gene is TRBD1 (6 bases). Deletions cut 4 bases from V and 3 bases from J, with 16 bases between. The CDR3 is 15 amino acids. In germline, CDR1 is LNHDA, CDR2 SQIVND (reference sequence). CDR3: CASSSQTGFYYEQYF. DNA for the CDR3: TGTGCCAGTAGTAGTCAGACAGGATTCTACTACGAGCAGTACTTC. Complete variable domain (other parts from reference TRBV19 and TRBJ2-7): DGGITQSPKYLFRKEGQNVTLSCEQNLNHDAMYWYRQDPGQGLRLIYYSQIVNDFQKGDIAEGYSVSREKKESFPLTVTSAQKNPTAFYLCASSSQTGFYYEQYFGPGTRLTVT.

The rearrangement uses TRBV10-2 and TRBJ1-1, with 10 positions matching TRBD1. Germline V lookup: CDR1 WSHSY, CDR2 SAAADI. The J segment lost 4 bases and the V segment lost 8 bases, leaving 10 bases of the junction unmatched. CDR3 length: 15 amino acids. The DNA for the CDR3 is TGCGCCAGCGTGTTGAGGACAGGGGGGGCCACTGAAGCTTTCTTT. Translated: CASVLRTGGATEAFF.

The rearrangement uses TRBV7-8 and TRBJ2-7; maybe TRBD1 (6 bases). V was trimmed by 2 bases and J by 7 bases, leaving 9 bases between them. The germline CDR1 and CDR2 sequences are SGHVS and FQNEAQ. CDR3 length: 12 residues. CDR3 DNA sequence: TGTGCCAGCAGCTTAATAGGGACAGAGCAGTACTTC. Translation: CASSLIGTEQYF.

The chain has TRBV5-4 and TRBJ1-3; D is unresolved. CDR1 SGHNT and CDR2 YYREEE come from the germline V gene (reference sequence). Trimming left V 4 bases short and J 0 bases short, with 14 bases between. The CDR3 covers 16 residues. The CDR3 spells CASSVRDGFSGNTIYF. The CDR3 DNA reads as TGTGCCAGCAGCGTCCGCGACGGGTTCTCTGGAAACACCATATATTTT.

This clone showed up just once. The rearrangement links TRBV25-1 to TRBJ2-5; D might be TRBD1 (6 bases). The CDR3 spans 14 residues. Per the germline V gene, CDR1 is MGHDK and CDR2 is SYGVNS. Trimming removed 3 bases at V and 7 bases at J, with 15 bases between. CDR3 amino acids: CASSEAAGVWTQYF. The CDR3 DNA follows: TGTGCCAGCAGTGAGGCGGCAGGGGTGTGGACCCAGTACTTC.

The CDR3 DNA reads as TGTGCCAGCAGCGGTAGCGGGGTAAGTGAGCAGTTCTTC. Protein sequence: CASSGSGVSEQFF. This chain connects TRBV6-5 to TRBJ2-1, with 8 nucleotides matching TRBD2. Germline loops: CDR1 MNHEY, CDR2 SVGAGI. V shed 6 bases and J 9 bases; nucleotides not matched to a gene: 7. The CDR3 loop spans 13 amino acids.

V and J are TRBV30 and TRBJ2-7; possibly TRBD2 for D (5 bases). V shed 7 bases and J shed 1 base, with 11 bases lying between them. The germline gives CDR1 GTSNPN, CDR2 SVGIG (reference sequence). The CDR3 extends over 12 amino acids. CDR3 in amino acids: CALGLGSYEQYF. CDR3 bases: TGTGCCTTAGGACTGGGATCCTACGAGCAGTACTTC.

For this clone: This same CDR3 is encoded by further DNA sequences in the sample. The chain couples TRBV18 to TRBJ2-3; 10 bases line up with TRBD1. Germline CDR1 KGHSH, CDR2 LQKENI. CDR3 length: 14 amino acids. V lost 6 bases and J lost 3; bases outside the gene matches: 3. CDR3 residues: CASSPGQGTDTQYF. The CDR3 DNA reads as TGTGCCAGCTCCCCGGGACAGGGGACAGATACGCAGTATTTT. The variable domain in full, with the rest retrieved from reference TRBV18 and TRBJ2-3, is NAGVMQNPRHLVRRRGQEARLRCSPMKGHSHVYWYRQLPEEGLKFMVYLQKENIIDESGMPKERFSAEFPKEGPSILRIQQVVRGDSAAYFCASSPGQGTDTQYFGPGTRLTVL.

V is TRBV18 and J is TRBJ1-3; TRBD1 aligns across 11 bases. The length of the CDR3 is 14 residues. CDR1 and CDR2 (germline): KGHSH, LQKENI. Trimming removed 3 bases from V and 7 bases from J; junction bases left unmatched: 2. CDR3 region: CASSPGQGVNTIYF. DNA for the CDR3: TGTGCCAGCTCACCGGGACAGGGGGTGAACACCATATATTTT.

The chain uses TRBV13 and TRBJ2-2, with 7 bases matching TRBD1. The CDR3 extends over 15 amino acids. Germline-derived CDR1 and CDR2 are PRHDT and FYEKMQ (reference sequence). V gave up 5 bases and J gave up 1 base; unmatched junction bases: 4. CDR3 nucleotide sequence: TGTGCCAGCAGCACGTGGACAGGGAACACCGGGGAGCTGTTTTTT. It specifies CASSTWTGNTGELFF.

This clone was seen a single time. The rearrangement joins TRBV7-2 to TRBJ2-5; 7 nucleotides match TRBD1. From germline, CDR1 is SGHTA and CDR2 FQGNSA. This CDR3 has 15 residues. Trimming at V came to 6 bases and at J to 2 bases, leaving 9 bases not matched to a gene. The CDR3, as DNA: TGTGCCAGCAGGCAAATCAGGGGGTCGCAAGAGACCCAGTACTTC. Translating it yields CASRQIRGSQETQYF.

This clone appeared once. This chain joins TRBV18 and TRBJ1-2; no firm D call. V was clipped by 2 bases and J by 2 bases, with 6 bases between them. This CDR3 is 13 amino acids long. CDR1 is KGHSH, CDR2 LQKENI, per germline. The CDR3 spells CASSPELNYGYTF. DNA for the CDR3: TGTGCCAGCTCACCAGAGCTCAACTATGGCTACACCTTC.

The rearrangement joins TRBV7-9 to TRBJ2-5; D gene uncertain. V lost 4 bases to trimming and J lost 3 bases, with 9 bases between them. CDR1 and CDR2 (germline): SEHNR, FQNEAQ (reference sequence). This CDR3 has 13 residues. CDR3 bases: TGTGCCAGCAGCTCCACAGAAAAAGAGACCCAGTACTTC. It is translated as CASSSTEKETQYF.